This T cell receptor (beta chain) derives from a study of blood T cell repertoires in COVID-19. Study information: Donors in the United States, Italy and Spain gave samples during acute or convalescent COVID-19. The analysed material was cDNA or gDNA that came from T cells, B-cell-depleted T cells, or PBMCs.

Germline V gene lookup returns CDR1 PRHDT and CDR2 FYEKMQ (reference sequence). V lost 4 bases, J lost 7 bases, and 17 bases lay in between. This CDR3 comprises 15 residues. Assignments of participants to cohorts depended upon their own reported clinical history. This table comes from immunoSEQ multiplex PCR, and its TCRdb copy is limited to in-frame clones, with some not included. The top ten clones hold more than 9% of a sample with over 300,000 clones, approximately 90% of them seen once. The chain employs TRBV13 and TRBJ2-1, with a tentative D call TRBD2 (7 bases). The specimen was PBMCs or T cells enriched from blood (not recorded which). This TCR derives from a woman aged 18-29 years who had recovered from COVID-19. The CDR3 reads CASSSLEGRGNEQFF. Here the CDR3 DNA reads TGTGCCAGCAGCTCTCTAGAGGGGAGGGGGAATGAGCAGTTCTTC.